What follows is one T cell receptor (beta chain) and its context. The source of the sample is a study of T cells in Graves' hyperthyroidism and ophthalmopathy. V gave up 9 bases and J gave up 4 bases; unmatched junction bases: 2. The CDR3 consists of 11 residues. Germline CDR1 reads LNHDA; CDR2 reads SQIVND (reference sequence). The TCR beta CDR3 regions underwent amplification using RNA transcripts as the source. The HTBI primer set drove a first-round RT-PCR of the TCR CDR3. TCRdb used MiXCR to reprocess the multiplex PCR reads, holding one entry per CDR3 protein. The table includes roughly 300,000 distinct CDR3 sequences, roughly 20% detected once.

The clonotype comes from a woman in her forties or fifties with Graves' hyperthyroidism. This chain connects TRBV19 to TRBJ2-5; TRBD1 agrees at 7 bases. The specimen was blood. The CDR3 sequence: CASRGSETQYF. CDR3 sequence (DNA): TGTGCCAGCAGGGGGTCAGAGACCCAGTACTTC. The full variable domain, its missing parts supplied by reference TRBV19 and TRBJ2-5, is DGGITQSPKYLFRKEGQNVTLSCEQNLNHDAMYWYRQDPGQGLRLIYYSQIVNDFQKGDIAEGYSVSREKKESFPLTVTSAQKNPTAFYLCASRGSETQYFGPGTRLLVL.